What follows are 29 T cell receptor beta chains derived from one specimen sequenced in a study of human T cells and chemical hapten exposure. Specified time point: patch test 3, about 24 weeks after DPC sensitization. The sample's treatment: therapeutic diphenylcyclopropenone sensitization with weekly scalp DPC. Each CDR3 protein gets one entry after TCRdb re-called the RACE reads with MiXCR. The data contain 90,000 to 110,000 distinct CDR3 sequences, roughly a third of them singletons. The sequences come from whole blood, collected in connection with sensitization to the hapten diphenylcyclopropenone (DPC). The receptor source for this set is a man aged 40-55 years with alopecia areata. Some clones in this sample may be carry-over from other donors' samples.

J is TRBJ2-2 and V is TRBV9; 7 nucleotides align to TRBD2. This CDR3 has 15 residues. The germline V gene has CDR1 SGDLS and CDR2 YYNGEE. The ends lost 3 bases at V and 6 bases at J; junction bases unmatched: 8. CDR3 residues: CASSAGGGQAGELFF. The CDR3 bases are TGTGCCAGCAGCGCTGGGGGAGGGCAAGCCGGGGAGCTGTTTTTT.

This sequence joins TRBV6-2 or TRBV6-3 and TRBJ2-1, with 11 bases fitting TRBD1. The germline CDR1 and CDR2 sequences are MNHEY and SVGEGT. The CDR3 has 17 amino acids. V lost 0 bases to trimming and J lost 5 bases; unmatched junction nucleotides: 6. The CDR3 sequence: CASSYSRTGGQNNEQFF. CDR3 DNA sequence: TGTGCCAGCAGTTACTCTCGGACAGGGGGCCAGAACAATGAGCAGTTCTTC.

This clonotype was recorded only once. The chain recombines TRBV29-1 with TRBJ2-1; possible D gene TRBD1, 6 bases. This CDR3 is built from 13 residues. V dropped 0 bases and J dropped 10 bases, with 13 bases sitting between them. The V gene's germline CDR1 is SQVTM and CDR2 ANQGSEA. CDR3 protein: CSVEDPGGGEQFF. The DNA for the CDR3 is TGCAGCGTTGAAGATCCTGGGGGCGGAGAGCAGTTCTTC.

V and J are TRBV13 and TRBJ2-5; perhaps D is TRBD1 or TRBD2 (5 bases each). CDR1 and CDR2 (germline): PRHDT, FYEKMQ (reference sequence). The CDR3 has 16 amino acids. Trimming left V 1 base short and J 1 base short, with 13 bases between. The CDR3 spells CASSLDRGLSQETQYF. CDR3 nucleotides: TGTGCCAGCAGCTTAGATCGGGGCCTCTCCCAAGAGACCCAGTACTTC.

The chain carries TRBV10-3 and TRBJ2-1; 14 nucleotides match TRBD2. This CDR3 contains 19 residues. Trimming removed 7 bases from V and 0 bases from J; junction bases left unmatched: 11. Germline values: CDR1 ENHRY, CDR2 SYGVKD. This CDR3 is CAITGRTSGRLSSYNEQFF. CDR3 coding DNA: TGTGCCATCACCGGAAGGACTAGCGGGAGGTTAAGCTCCTACAATGAGCAGTTCTTC.

This clonotype was seen only a few times. The V gene is TRBV14, the J gene TRBJ2-7; D unclear. The CDR3 is made up of 15 amino acids. The V end was cut by 3 bases, the J end by 2 bases, with 14 bases between. CDR1 is SGHDN and CDR2 is FVKESK in the germline V gene. The CDR3 DNA reads as TGTGCCAGCAGCCACGGCCCAGGAAATACCTACGAGCAGTACTTC. Translated: CASSHGPGNTYEQYF.

This clonotype was seen a handful of times. The CDR3 DNA reads as TGTGCCAGCAGTTATGTTCTAGCGGGAATCACCGGGGAGCTGTTTTTT. Protein sequence: CASSYVLAGITGELFF. The gene calls are TRBV6-2 or TRBV6-3 and TRBJ2-2; 9 nucleotides align to TRBD2. Germline CDR1 and CDR2: MNHEY and SVGEGT. With 3 bases clipped from V and 4 bases from J, the junction kept 6 bases outside the gene matches. The CDR3 is 16 residues long.

This clonotype came up a few times. The chain joins TRBV4-2 to TRBJ2-5; D not resolved. Trimming cost V 0 bases and J 1 base, with 9 bases left between them. Germline CDR1 is LGHNA and CDR2 is YNFKEQ. This CDR3 comprises 15 residues. In DNA, the CDR3 is TGTGCCAGCAGCCAAGATCCGGGCGCCCAAGAGACCCAGTACTTC. This encodes CASSQDPGAQETQYF.

This clonotype was counted a few times. The chain joins TRBV14 to TRBJ2-1; a possible D gene is TRBD2 (6 bases). The CDR3 consists of 16 residues. Trimming removed 0 bases at V and 9 bases at J, with 18 bases between. Germline CDR1 reads SGHDN; CDR2 reads FVKESK. CDR3 sequence (DNA): TGTGCCAGCAGCCAAGATCACCTATGGGGGACTGGTGAGCAGTTCTTC. As protein: CASSQDHLWGTGEQFF. Drawing the rest from reference TRBV14 and TRBJ2-1, the complete variable domain is EAGVTQFPSHSVIEKGQTVTLRCDPISGHDNLYWYRRVMGKEIKFLLHFVKESKQDESGMPNNRFLAERTGGTYSTLKVQPAELEDSGVYFCASSQDHLWGTGEQFFGPGTRLTVL.

This clonotype was seen more than once but under ten times. The genes are TRBV11-2 and TRBJ2-4; D is unclear. CDR1 is SGHAT and CDR2 is FQNNGV in the germline V gene. The CDR3 totals 15 residues. Trimming shortened V by 1 base and J by 1 base, and 8 bases separated the two germline ends. CDR3 loop: CASSLGGSAKNIQYF. In DNA form, the CDR3 reads TGTGCCAGCAGCTTAGGGGGTAGTGCCAAAAACATTCAGTACTTC.

The chain employs TRBV27 and TRBJ2-2, with TRBD1 matching 8 bases. V was clipped by 5 bases and J by 9 bases; unmatched bases: 8. The length of the CDR3 is 14 residues. Germline-derived CDR1 and CDR2 are MNHEY and SMNVEV (reference sequence). The CDR3 sequence is CASSPGRGRRELFF. The CDR3 DNA reads as TGTGCCAGCAGTCCGGGCAGGGGGCGCCGGGAGCTGTTTTTT.

This chain joins TRBV20-1 and TRBJ2-5; 7 bases map to TRBD2. This CDR3 contains 16 residues. The ends lost 2 bases at V and 0 bases at J; junction bases unmatched: 9. Per the germline V gene, CDR1 is DFQATT and CDR2 is SNEGSKA (reference sequence). The CDR3 DNA reads as TGCAGTGCTAGAACTTATCTAGCGGCAGACCAAGAGACCCAGTACTTC. Protein sequence: CSARTYLAADQETQYF.

The rearrangement links TRBV6-2 or TRBV6-3 to TRBJ1-1; no clear D gene. CDR3 size: 12 residues. The V end lost 5 bases, the J end lost 4 bases, and 8 bases lay between the germline ends. Germline values: CDR1 MNHEY, CDR2 SVGEGT. The CDR3 DNA follows: TGTGCCAGCAGTAATGGTCCCACTGAAGCTTTCTTT. This codes for CASSNGPTEAFF.

The rearrangement joins TRBV12-3 or TRBV12-4 to TRBJ2-6, with TRBD1 matching 7 bases. Trimming removed 6 bases from V and 0 bases from J; junction bases left unmatched: 8. The CDR3 runs 17 residues. CDR3 region: CASRRGGLNSGANVLTF. The CDR3 bases are TGTGCCAGCAGGAGAGGGGGCCTTAACTCTGGGGCCAACGTCCTGACTTTC.

This chain uses TRBV6-6 with TRBJ1-2; 8 positions agree with TRBD1. Per the germline V gene, CDR1 is MNHNY and CDR2 is SVGAGI (reference sequence). The CDR3 contains 16 residues. The V and J ends lost 6 bases and 4 bases, in that order; junction bases with no gene match: 13. In DNA form, the CDR3 reads TGTGCCAGCAGCCCCTCCCCAGGGGGCTGGAGCTATGGCTACACCTTC. Translated, it gives CASSPSPGGWSYGYTF.

The rearrangement joins TRBV28 to TRBJ1-1; D is undetermined. The length of the CDR3 is 13 residues. V shed 6 bases and J shed 1 base, with 9 bases lying between them. Per germline, CDR1 MDHEN and CDR2 SYDVKM. The chain's CDR3 is CASRTGPNTEAFF. The CDR3 nucleotides read TGTGCCAGCAGGACCGGACCGAACACTGAAGCTTTCTTT. The complete variable domain, with remaining parts taken from reference TRBV28 and TRBJ1-1, reads DVKVTQSSRYLVKRTGEKVFLECVQDMDHENMFWYRQDPGLGLRLIYFSYDVKMKEKGDIPEGYSVSREKKERFSLILESASTNQTSMYLCASRTGPNTEAFFGQGTRLTVV.

This clonotype was seen a few times. V and J are TRBV20-1 and TRBJ1-6; 10 bases match TRBD1. The J segment lost 9 bases and the V segment lost 3 bases, leaving 5 bases of the junction unmatched. The CDR3 sequence is 14 residues long. From germline, CDR1 is DFQATT and CDR2 SNEGSKA (reference sequence). The CDR3 nucleotides read TGCAGTGCTAGGATAGACAGGGGGCTTTCACCCCTCCACTTT. Amino acids: CSARIDRGLSPLHF.

This clonotype has only a few counts. This chain connects TRBV2 to TRBJ2-7; 8 bases are a match to TRBD1. Trimming removed 2 bases from V and 1 base from J; junction bases left unmatched: 4. This CDR3 has 15 residues. In germline, CDR1 is SNHLY, CDR2 FYNNEI. The CDR3 DNA reads as TGTGCCAGCAGTGAAAGGGACAGGAGATCCTACGAGCAGTACTTC. Residues: CASSERDRRSYEQYF. The entire variable domain, with the rest obtained from reference TRBV2 and TRBJ2-7, is as follows: EPEVTQTPSHQVTQMGQEVILRCVPISNHLYFYWYRQILGQKVEFLVSFYNNEISEKSEIFDDQFSVERPDGSNFTLKIRSTKLEDSAMYFCASSERDRRSYEQYFGPGTRLTVT.

This clonotype turned up a few times. The J gene is TRBJ2-1, the V gene TRBV6-5, with 13 bases matching TRBD2. V shed 7 bases, J shed 9 bases, and the junction held 15 bases outside the gene matches. This CDR3 has 17 amino acids. Germline V gene sequence: CDR1 MNHEY, CDR2 SVGAGI. The DNA of the CDR3 is TGTGCCAGCACCGGACTAGCGGGAGTTGCGGGAGTGGTTGAGCAGTTCTTC. It codes for CASTGLAGVAGVVEQFF.

CDR3 amino acids: CASSYRSTGSLGNTIYF. In DNA form, the CDR3 reads TGTGCCAGCAGTTACCGTAGCACCGGGAGCCTCGGAAACACCATATATTTT. V gene TRBV6-6 combines with J gene TRBJ1-3; D is ambiguous. Trimming cost V 2 bases and J 4 bases, with 18 bases left between them. This CDR3 contains 17 residues. Germline V gives CDR1 MNHNY, CDR2 SVGAGI (reference sequence).

This chain links TRBV12-3 or TRBV12-4 with TRBJ2-6; the D is unclear. Trimming left V 2 bases short and J 0 bases short, with 5 bases between. CDR3 length: 15 residues. CDR3 amino acids: CASSLPFSGANVLTF. The CDR3, as DNA: TGTGCCAGCAGTTTACCTTTCTCTGGGGCCAACGTCCTGACTTTC.

The chain is built from TRBV5-5 and TRBJ2-7; TRBD1 might be the D (6 bases). The CDR3 extends over 13 amino acids. Trimming left V 4 bases short and J 4 bases short, with 12 bases between. Germline lookup yields CDR1 SGHKS and CDR2 YYEKEE (reference sequence). CDR3 region: CASSPGQLYEQYV. CDR3 nucleotides: TGTGCCAGCAGCCCGGGACAACTATACGAGCAGTACGTC.

The chain joins TRBV9 to TRBJ2-3; 7 bases fit TRBD2. The germline CDR1 and CDR2 sequences are SGDLS and YYNGEE. Trimming cost V 3 bases and J 2 bases; bases outside gene matches: 9. This CDR3 is 16 amino acids long. For the CDR3, the DNA is TGTGCCAGCAGCGCCCTGCTAGCGGAGATCACAGATACGCAGTATTTT. Translation gives CASSALLAEITDTQYF.

This clonotype was detected only a few times. The chain links TRBV10-3 to TRBJ2-7, with a weak D call TRBD1 (6 bases). V was shortened by 3 bases and J by 2 bases, with 11 bases between the two germline ends. This CDR3 contains 14 residues. CDR1 is ENHRY, CDR2 SYGVKD, per germline. CDR3 coding DNA: TGTGCCATCAGTGAAAAGGGGACAACCTACGAGCAGTACTTC. Protein sequence: CAISEKGTTYEQYF.

This CDR3 reads CASIRQGGIDQPQHF. DNA of the CDR3: TGTGCCAGCATTAGACAGGGAGGGATTGATCAGCCCCAGCATTTT. The chain combines TRBV6-6 with TRBJ1-5, with 7 bases that match TRBD1. With V trimmed by 7 bases and J by 5 bases, 11 bases remained unmatched. CDR1 MNHNY and CDR2 SVGAGI come from the germline V gene (reference sequence). This CDR3 comprises 15 residues.

In its sample, this clonotype was seen once. This rearrangement joins TRBV11-2 to TRBJ2-7, with D tentatively TRBD1 or TRBD2 (6 bases each). The CDR3 runs to 13 residues. Germline-derived CDR1 and CDR2 are SGHAT and FQNNGV. V shed 4 bases and J shed 6 bases, with 13 bases lying between them. CDR3 loop: CASSWGAFSEQYV. The CDR3 DNA reads TGTGCCAGCAGCTGGGGGGCCTTTAGCGAGCAGTACGTC.

This clonotype has only a few counts. This chain connects TRBV7-8 to TRBJ2-5; the D is unclear. Looked up from germline, CDR1 is SGHVS and CDR2 is FQNEAQ. The CDR3 is made up of 13 amino acids. The germline V and J ends were trimmed by 5 bases and 7 bases, with 14 bases remaining between them. The CDR3 DNA follows: TGTGCCAGCAGCCCCCCGGCCCGCGGGACCCAGTACTTC. This translates into CASSPPARGTQYF.

This clonotype showed up just once. V usage is TRBV28 and J usage is TRBJ1-2, with TRBD1 matching over 7 bases. After removal of 6 bases from V and 4 bases from J, the junction contained 11 bases not matched to a gene. Germline CDR1 MDHEN, CDR2 SYDVKM. This CDR3 spans 15 amino acids. The CDR3 nucleotides are TGTGCCAGCAGCGGAACACAGGGGAGAGGCTATGGCTACACCTTC. Protein product: CASSGTQGRGYGYTF.

This clonotype was seen more than once but under ten times. The V gene is TRBV6-1, the J gene TRBJ1-5; D may be TRBD1 (5 bases). The CDR3 is 18 amino acids. Germline V CDR1 and CDR2: MNHNS, SASEGT. V was trimmed by 2 bases and J by 3 bases, leaving 20 bases between them. The CDR3 region is CASSEFRGRTTLNQPQHF. CDR3 coding DNA: TGTGCCAGCAGTGAATTTAGGGGCAGGACTACCCTCAATCAGCCCCAGCATTTT.